This T cell receptor beta chain was captured in a study of blood T cell repertoires in COVID-19 (dated by TCRdb to 2018 to 2020). For the wider study: Samples from collaborators originated in the United States, Italy and Spain and spanned both the acute and convalescent phases of COVID-19. The sample metadata nearly always contained a de-identified subject ID, COVID-19 status, age in years and sex. The repertoires were released in a freely available public database meant as a resource for research on the immune response to SARS-CoV-2. The prospective study material was composed of cDNA or gDNA derived from T cells, B-cell-depleted T cells, or PBMCs. Samples were obtained from the ongoing ImmuneRACE study (first 160 participants) and from over a thousand subjects provided by 6 global collaborators. Subjects who had been exposed to COVID-19, were actively infected with it, or had recovered from it provided the deeply sampled blood TCRbeta repertoires that made up the dataset. Where available, HLA class I and class II types were taken from metadata supplied by the sample provider and were not determined by assay-based typing.

V has 0 bases trimmed and J has 5 bases trimmed; junction bases matching no gene number 9. The CDR3 measures 18 amino acids from cysteine to phenylalanine. The sequence is cut down to CDR3 DNA, 54 bases in frame from base 1. Taken from the germline V gene, the CDR1 and CDR2 loops are MGHRA and YSYEKL. Points the paper makes about the study in general: How much clinical and demographic metadata was included differed by source and by participant, and the metadata was provided uncurated.

The immunoSEQ Assay, a bias-controlled multiplex PCR, was used to amplify TCRbeta CDR3 regions from genomic DNA. Turning to the authors' computational methods: Nucleated cell counts per sample were estimated from amplification of reference gene primers within the assay. To quantify the absolute abundance of each unique TCRbeta CDR3 rearrangement, sequence reads were collapsed and filtered. For each sample, productive Simpson clonality was calculated as the square root of Simpson's diversity index across productive rearrangements. TCRdb re-hosts the immuneACCESS table, in-frame sequences only. Its copies lack some clones; in the studies checked, an unresolved V gene accounts for under half of them, and the cause for the rest is not known. V and J calls and clone size follow that table, whereas D and trimming were derived from the DNA. The sample has under 200,000 clones on record, about 83% of them singletons. Clones ranked in the top ten supply 3.7% of the sample.

About this clone itself: The antigen it binds to is not known. No much larger clonotype is one base removed from it; base qualities were not supplied.

Whole blood was collected in K2EDTA tubes by collaborating institutions according to the institutions' own protocols. For TCRbeta analysis, collaborator samples were shipped as frozen whole blood, as isolated PBMCs, or as DNA extracted from either sample type. This receptor chain uses TRBV4-1 and TRBJ2-1; 11 bases in the junction line up with TRBD2. The receptor was derived from a man aged 18 to 29 with active or convalescent COVID-19. What was sequenced was peripheral blood. The DNA is as follows: TGCGCCAGCAGCCAAGATTTTTTCGGGACTAGCGGCCACAATGAGCAGTTCTTC. Its translation is CASSQDFFGTSGHNEQFF.